This T cell receptor (beta chain) was captured by sequencing in a study of cytomegalovirus exposure and HLA in healthy donors. Primers: 60 Vbeta forward and 13 Jbeta reverse. Assay used: immunoSEQ multiplex PCR; TCRdb lists only in-frame clones, some missing. The table includes under 65,000 clones, over 70% detected once. Trimming at V came to 3 bases and at J to 3 bases, leaving 7 bases not matched to a gene. Germline-derived CDR1 and CDR2 are KGHSH and LQKENI. This CDR3 has 17 residues. The chain couples TRBV18 to TRBJ1-5, with 11 positions matching TRBD1. The sequenced sample was PBMCs. This sequence was found in a man between 25 and 39 years old in good health and CMV-seropositive. The CDR3 spells CASSPAGTGGFNQPQHF. CDR3 nucleotides: TGTGCCAGCTCACCCGCCGGGACAGGGGGGTTCAATCAGCCCCAGCATTTT.